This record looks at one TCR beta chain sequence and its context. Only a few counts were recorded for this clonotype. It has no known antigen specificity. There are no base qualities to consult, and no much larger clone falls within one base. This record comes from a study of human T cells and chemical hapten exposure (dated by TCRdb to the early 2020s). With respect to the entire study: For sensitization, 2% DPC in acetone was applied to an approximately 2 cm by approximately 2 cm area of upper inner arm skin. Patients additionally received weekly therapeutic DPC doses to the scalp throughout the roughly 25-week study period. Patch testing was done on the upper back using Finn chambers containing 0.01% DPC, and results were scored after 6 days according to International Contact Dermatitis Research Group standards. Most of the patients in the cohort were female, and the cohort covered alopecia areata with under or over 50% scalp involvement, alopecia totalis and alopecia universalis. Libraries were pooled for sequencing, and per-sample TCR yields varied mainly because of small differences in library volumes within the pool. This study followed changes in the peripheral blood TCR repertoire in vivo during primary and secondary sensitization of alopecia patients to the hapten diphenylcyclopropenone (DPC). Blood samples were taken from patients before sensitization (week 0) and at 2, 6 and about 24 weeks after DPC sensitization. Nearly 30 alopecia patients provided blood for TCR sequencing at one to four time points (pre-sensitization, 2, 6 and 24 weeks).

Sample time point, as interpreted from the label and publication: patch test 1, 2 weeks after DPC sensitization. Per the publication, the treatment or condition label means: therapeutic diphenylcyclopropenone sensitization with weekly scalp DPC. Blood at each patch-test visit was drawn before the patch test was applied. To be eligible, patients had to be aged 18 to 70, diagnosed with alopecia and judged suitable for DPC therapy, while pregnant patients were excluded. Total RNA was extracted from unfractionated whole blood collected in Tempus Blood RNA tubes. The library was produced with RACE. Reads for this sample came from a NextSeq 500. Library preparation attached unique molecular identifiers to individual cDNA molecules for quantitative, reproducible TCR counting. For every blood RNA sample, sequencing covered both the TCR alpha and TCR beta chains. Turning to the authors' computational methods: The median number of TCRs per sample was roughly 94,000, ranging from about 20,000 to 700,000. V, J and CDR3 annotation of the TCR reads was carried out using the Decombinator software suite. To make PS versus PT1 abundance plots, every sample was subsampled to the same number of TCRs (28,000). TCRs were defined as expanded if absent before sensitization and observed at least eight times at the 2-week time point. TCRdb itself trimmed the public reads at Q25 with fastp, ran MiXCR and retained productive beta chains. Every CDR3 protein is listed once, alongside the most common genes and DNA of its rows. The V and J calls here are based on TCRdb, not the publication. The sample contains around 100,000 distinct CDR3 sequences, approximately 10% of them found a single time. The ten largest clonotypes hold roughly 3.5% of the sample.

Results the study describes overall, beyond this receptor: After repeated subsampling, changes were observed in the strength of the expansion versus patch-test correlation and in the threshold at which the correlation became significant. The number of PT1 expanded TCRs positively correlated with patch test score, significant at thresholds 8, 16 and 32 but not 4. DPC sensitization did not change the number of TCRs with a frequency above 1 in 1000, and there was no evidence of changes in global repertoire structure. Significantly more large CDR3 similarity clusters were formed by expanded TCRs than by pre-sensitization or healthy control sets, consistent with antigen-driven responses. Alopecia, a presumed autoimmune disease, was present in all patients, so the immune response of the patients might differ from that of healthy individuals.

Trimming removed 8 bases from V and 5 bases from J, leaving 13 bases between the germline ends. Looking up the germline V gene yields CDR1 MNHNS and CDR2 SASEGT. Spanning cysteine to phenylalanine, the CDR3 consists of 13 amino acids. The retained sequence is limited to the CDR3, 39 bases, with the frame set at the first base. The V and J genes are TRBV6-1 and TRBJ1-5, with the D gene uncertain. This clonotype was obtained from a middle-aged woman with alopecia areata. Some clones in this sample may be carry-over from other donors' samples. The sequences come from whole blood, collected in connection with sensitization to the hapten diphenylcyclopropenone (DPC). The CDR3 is CASGWWRDQPQHF. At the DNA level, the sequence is TGTGCCAGCGGGTGGTGGAGGGATCAGCCCCAGCATTTT.